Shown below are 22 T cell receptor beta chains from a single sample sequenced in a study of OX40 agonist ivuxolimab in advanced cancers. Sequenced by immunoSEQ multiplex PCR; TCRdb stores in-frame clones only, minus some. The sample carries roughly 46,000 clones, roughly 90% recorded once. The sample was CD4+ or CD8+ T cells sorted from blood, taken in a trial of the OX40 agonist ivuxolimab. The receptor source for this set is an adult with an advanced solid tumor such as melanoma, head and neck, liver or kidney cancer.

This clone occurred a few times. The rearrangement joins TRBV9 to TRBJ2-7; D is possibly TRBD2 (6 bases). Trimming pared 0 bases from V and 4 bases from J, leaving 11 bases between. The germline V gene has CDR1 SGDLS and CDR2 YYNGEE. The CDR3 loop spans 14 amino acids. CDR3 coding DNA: TGTGCCAGCAGCGTAGAGGGGACTCCTTACGAGCAGTACTTC. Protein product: CASSVEGTPYEQYF.

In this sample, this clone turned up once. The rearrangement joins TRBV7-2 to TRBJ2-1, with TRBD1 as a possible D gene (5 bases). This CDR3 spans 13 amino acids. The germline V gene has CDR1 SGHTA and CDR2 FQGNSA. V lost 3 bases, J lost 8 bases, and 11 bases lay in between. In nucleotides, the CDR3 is TGTGCCAGCAGCTTTATAGGGGTCGATGAGCAGTTCTTC. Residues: CASSFIGVDEQFF.

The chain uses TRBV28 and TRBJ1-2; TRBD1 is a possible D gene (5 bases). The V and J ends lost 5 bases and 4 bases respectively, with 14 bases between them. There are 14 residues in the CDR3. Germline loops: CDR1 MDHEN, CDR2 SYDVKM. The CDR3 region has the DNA TGTGCCAGCAGTCCGCAGGGTTTCGGCTATGGCTACACCTTC. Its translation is CASSPQGFGYGYTF.

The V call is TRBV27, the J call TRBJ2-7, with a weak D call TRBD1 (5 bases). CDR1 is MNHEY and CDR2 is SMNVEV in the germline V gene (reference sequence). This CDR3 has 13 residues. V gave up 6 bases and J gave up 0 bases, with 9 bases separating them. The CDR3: CASRDTNSYEQYF. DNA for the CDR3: TGTGCCAGCAGGGACACCAACTCCTACGAGCAGTACTTC.

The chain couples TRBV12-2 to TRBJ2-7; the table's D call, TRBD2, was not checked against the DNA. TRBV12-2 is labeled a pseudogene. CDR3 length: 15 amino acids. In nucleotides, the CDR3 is TGTGCAAGTCGTGATAGGGGGCGGGAGGACTACGAGCAGTACTTC. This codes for CASRDRGREDYEQYF.

CDR3 bases: TGCAGCGTGAACCAGGGGCCAGACGAAAAACTGTTTTTT. Residues: CSVNQGPDEKLFF. The chain combines TRBV29-1 with TRBJ1-4; possibly TRBD1 for D (6 bases). Germline V lookup: CDR1 SQVTM, CDR2 ANQGSEA. Trimming stripped 6 bases from V and 8 bases from J, with 16 bases between. The CDR3 length is 13 residues.

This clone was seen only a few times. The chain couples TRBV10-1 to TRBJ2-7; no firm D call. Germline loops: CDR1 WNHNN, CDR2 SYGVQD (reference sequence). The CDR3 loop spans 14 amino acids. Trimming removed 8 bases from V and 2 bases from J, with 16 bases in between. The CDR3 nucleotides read TGCGCCAGCCCCGTTGATGTTTTCACCTACGAGCAGTACGTC. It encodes CASPVDVFTYEQYV.

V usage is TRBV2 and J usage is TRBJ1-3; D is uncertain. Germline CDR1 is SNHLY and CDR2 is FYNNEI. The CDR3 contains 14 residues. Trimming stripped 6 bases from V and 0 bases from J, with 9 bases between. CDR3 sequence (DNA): TGTGCCAGCAGGGGAGTCCTCTCTGGAAACACCATATATTTT. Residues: CASRGVLSGNTIYF.

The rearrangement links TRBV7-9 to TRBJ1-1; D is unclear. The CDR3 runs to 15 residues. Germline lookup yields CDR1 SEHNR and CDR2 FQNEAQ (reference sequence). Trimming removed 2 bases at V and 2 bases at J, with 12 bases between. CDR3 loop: CASSLNLGSNTEAFF. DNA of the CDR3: TGTGCCAGCAGCTTAAATCTGGGATCAAACACTGAAGCTTTCTTT.

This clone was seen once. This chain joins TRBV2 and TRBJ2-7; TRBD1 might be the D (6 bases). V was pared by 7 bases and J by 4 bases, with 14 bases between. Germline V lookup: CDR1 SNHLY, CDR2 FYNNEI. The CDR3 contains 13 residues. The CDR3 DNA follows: TGTGCCAGCACGACGGGACAATCTTACGAGCAGTACGTC. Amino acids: CASTTGQSYEQYV.

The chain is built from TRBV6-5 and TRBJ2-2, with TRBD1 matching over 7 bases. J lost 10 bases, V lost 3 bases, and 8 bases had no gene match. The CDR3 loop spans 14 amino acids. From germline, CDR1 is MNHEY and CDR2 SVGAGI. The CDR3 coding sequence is TGTGCCAGCAGTTATGCAGGACAGGCCGCGGAGCTGTTTTTT. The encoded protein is CASSYAGQAAELFF.

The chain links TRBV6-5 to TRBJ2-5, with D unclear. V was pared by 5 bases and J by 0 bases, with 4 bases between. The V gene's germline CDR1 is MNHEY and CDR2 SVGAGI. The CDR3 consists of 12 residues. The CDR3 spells CASSDYQETQYF. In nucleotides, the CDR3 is TGTGCCAGCAGTGATTACCAAGAGACCCAGTACTTC.

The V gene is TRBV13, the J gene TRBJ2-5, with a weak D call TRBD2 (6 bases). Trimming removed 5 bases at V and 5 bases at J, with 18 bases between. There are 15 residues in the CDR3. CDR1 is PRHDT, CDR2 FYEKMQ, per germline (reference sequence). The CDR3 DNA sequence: TGTGCCAGCAGCAACCGTGGGCGGGGCGGCGAGACCCAGTACTTC. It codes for CASSNRGRGGETQYF.

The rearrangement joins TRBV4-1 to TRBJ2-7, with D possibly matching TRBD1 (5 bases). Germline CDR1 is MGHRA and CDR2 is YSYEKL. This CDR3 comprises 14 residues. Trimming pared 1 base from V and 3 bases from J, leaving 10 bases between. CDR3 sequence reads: CASSQGIGVYEQYF. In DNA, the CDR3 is TGCGCCAGCAGCCAAGGAATAGGGGTCTACGAGCAGTACTTC.

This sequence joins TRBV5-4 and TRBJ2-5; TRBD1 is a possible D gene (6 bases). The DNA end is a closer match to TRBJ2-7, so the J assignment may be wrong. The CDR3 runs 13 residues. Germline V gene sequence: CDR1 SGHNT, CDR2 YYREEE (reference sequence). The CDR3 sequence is CASSLTQGVEQYF. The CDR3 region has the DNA TGTGCCAGCAGCTTGACACAGGGTGTCGAGCAGTACTTC.

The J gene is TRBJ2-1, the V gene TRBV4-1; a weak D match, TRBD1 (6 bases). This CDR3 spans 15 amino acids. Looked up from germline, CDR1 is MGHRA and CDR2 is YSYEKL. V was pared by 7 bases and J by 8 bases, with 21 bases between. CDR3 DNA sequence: TGCGCCAGCATTAGGGCCCAGGGGCTGGGGGATGAGCAGTTCTTC. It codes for CASIRAQGLGDEQFF.

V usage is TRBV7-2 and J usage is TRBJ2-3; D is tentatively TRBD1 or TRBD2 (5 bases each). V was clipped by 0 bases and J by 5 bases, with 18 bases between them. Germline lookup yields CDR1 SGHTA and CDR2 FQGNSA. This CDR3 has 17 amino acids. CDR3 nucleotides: TGTGCCAGCAGCTTAGCGCAGGGTACGGGGTCAATAGATACGCAGTATTTT. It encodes CASSLAQGTGSIDTQYF.

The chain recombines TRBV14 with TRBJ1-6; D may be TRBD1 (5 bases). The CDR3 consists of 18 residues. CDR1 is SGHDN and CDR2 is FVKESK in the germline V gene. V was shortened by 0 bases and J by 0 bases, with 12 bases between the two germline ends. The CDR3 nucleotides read TGTGCCAGCAGCCAAGAATCGACAGAGAACTCCTATAATTCACCCCTCCACTTT. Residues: CASSQESTENSYNSPLHF.

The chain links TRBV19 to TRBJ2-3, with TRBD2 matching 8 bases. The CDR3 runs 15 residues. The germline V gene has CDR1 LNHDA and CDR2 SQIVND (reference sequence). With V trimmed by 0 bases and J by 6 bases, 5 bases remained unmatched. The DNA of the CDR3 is TGTGCCAGTAGTATAGATCGGGAGGGCCCCGATACGCAGTATTTT. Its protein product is CASSIDREGPDTQYF.

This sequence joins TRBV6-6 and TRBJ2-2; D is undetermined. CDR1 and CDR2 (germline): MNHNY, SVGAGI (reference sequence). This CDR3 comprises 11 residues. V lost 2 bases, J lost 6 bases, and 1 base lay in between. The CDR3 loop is CASSYPGELFF. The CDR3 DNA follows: TGTGCCAGCAGTTACCCCGGGGAGCTGTTTTTT.

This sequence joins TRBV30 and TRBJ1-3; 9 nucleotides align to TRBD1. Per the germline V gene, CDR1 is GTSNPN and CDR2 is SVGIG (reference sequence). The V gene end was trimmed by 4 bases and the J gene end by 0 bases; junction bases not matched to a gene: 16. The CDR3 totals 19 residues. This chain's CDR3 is CAWTLGQGIFRYSGNTIYF. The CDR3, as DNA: TGTGCCTGGACTCTAGGACAGGGGATTTTTCGCTACTCTGGAAACACCATATATTTT.

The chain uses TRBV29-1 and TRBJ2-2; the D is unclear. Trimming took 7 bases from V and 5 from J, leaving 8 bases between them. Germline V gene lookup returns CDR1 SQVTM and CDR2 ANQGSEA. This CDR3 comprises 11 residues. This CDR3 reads CSAHTTGELFF. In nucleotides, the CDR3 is TGCAGCGCCCACACGACCGGGGAGCTGTTTTTT.